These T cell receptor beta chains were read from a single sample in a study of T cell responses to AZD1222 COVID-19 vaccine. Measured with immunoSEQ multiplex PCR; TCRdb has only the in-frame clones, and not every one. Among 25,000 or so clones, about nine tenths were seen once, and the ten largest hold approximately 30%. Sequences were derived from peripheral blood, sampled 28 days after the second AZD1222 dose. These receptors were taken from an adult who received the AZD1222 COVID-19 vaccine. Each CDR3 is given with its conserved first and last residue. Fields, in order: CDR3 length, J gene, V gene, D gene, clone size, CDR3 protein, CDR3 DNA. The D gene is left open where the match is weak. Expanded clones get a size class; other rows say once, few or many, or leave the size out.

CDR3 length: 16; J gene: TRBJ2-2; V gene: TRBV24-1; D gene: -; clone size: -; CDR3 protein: CATSGHSPTNTGELFF; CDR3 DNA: TGTGCCACCAGTGGTCATAGCCCAACGAACACCGGGGAGCTGTTTTTT
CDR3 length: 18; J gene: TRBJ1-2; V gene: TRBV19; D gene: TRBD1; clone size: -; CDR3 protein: CASSIFRQGPTDNYGYTF; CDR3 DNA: TGTGCCAGTAGTATATTTAGACAGGGACCTACTGATAACTATGGCTACACCTTC
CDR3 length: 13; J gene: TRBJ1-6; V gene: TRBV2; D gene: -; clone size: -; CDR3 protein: CASSRDYNSPLHF; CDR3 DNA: TGTGCCAGCAGTCGGGACTATAATTCACCCCTCCACTTT
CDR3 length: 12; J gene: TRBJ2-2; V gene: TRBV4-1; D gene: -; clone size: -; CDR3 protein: CAGGGTTGELFF; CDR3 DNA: TGCGCCGGTGGCGGGACCACCGGGGAGCTGTTTTTT
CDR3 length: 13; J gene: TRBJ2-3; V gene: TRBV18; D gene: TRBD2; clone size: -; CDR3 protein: CASLPTSLDTQYF; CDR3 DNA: TGTGCCAGCTTACCGACTAGCTTGGATACGCAGTATTTT
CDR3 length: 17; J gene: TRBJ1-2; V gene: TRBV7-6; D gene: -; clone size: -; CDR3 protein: CASSSRLHGRGGGGYTF; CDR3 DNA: TGTGCCAGCAGCAGCCGTCTCCATGGCAGGGGTGGAGGAGGCTACACCTTC
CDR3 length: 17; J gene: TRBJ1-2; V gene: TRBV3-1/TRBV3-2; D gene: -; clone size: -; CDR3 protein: CASSQVRGHYVNYGYTF; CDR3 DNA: TGTGCCAGCAGCCAAGTCAGGGGACATTATGTTAACTATGGCTACACCTTC
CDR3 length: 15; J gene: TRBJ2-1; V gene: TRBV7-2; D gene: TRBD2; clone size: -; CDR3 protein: CASSTSGSSYNEQFF; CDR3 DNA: TGTGCCAGCAGCACTAGCGGGAGTTCCTACAATGAGCAGTTCTTC
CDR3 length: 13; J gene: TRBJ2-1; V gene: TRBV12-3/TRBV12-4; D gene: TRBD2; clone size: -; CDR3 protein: CASSPSAGGLRFF; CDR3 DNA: TGTGCCAGCAGTCCCTCGGCGGGAGGATTACGGTTCTTC
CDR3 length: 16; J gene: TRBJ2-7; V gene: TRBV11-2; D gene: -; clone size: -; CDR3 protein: CASSLDLESMGYEQYF; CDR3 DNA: TGTGCCAGCAGCTTAGATCTTGAGTCTATGGGGTACGAGCAGTACTTC
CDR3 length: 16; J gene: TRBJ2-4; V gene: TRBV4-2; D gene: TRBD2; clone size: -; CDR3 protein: CASSQTGTSGSDIQYF; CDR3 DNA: TGTGCCAGCAGCCAAACCGGGACTAGCGGGAGTGACATTCAGTACTTC
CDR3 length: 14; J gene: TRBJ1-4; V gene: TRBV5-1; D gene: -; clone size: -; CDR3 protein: CASKEPGQREKLFF; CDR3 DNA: TGCGCCAGCAAAGAGCCGGGACAACGCGAAAAACTGTTTTTT
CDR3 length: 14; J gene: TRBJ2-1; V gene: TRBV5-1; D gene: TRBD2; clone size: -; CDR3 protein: CASSASGMGNEQFF; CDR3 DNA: TGCGCCAGCAGCGCTAGCGGGATGGGGAATGAGCAGTTCTTC
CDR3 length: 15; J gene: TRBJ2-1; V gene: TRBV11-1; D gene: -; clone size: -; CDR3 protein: CASSLEGSSYNEQFF; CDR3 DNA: TGTGCCAGCAGCTTAGAAGGCTCCTCCTACAATGAGCAGTTCTTC
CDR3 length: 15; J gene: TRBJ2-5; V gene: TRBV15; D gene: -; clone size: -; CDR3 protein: CATSRVWGGEETQYF; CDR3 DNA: TGTGCCACCAGCAGAGTGTGGGGGGGCGAAGAGACCCAGTACTTC
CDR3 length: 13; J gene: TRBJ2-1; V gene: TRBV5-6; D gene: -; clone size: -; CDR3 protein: CASSLGGSNEQFF; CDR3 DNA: TGTGCCAGCAGCTTGGGGGGCAGCAATGAGCAGTTCTTC
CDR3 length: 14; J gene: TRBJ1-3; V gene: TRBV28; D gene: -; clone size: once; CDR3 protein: CASMGQNSGNTIYF; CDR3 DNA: TGTGCCAGCATGGGGCAGAACTCTGGAAACACCATATATTTT